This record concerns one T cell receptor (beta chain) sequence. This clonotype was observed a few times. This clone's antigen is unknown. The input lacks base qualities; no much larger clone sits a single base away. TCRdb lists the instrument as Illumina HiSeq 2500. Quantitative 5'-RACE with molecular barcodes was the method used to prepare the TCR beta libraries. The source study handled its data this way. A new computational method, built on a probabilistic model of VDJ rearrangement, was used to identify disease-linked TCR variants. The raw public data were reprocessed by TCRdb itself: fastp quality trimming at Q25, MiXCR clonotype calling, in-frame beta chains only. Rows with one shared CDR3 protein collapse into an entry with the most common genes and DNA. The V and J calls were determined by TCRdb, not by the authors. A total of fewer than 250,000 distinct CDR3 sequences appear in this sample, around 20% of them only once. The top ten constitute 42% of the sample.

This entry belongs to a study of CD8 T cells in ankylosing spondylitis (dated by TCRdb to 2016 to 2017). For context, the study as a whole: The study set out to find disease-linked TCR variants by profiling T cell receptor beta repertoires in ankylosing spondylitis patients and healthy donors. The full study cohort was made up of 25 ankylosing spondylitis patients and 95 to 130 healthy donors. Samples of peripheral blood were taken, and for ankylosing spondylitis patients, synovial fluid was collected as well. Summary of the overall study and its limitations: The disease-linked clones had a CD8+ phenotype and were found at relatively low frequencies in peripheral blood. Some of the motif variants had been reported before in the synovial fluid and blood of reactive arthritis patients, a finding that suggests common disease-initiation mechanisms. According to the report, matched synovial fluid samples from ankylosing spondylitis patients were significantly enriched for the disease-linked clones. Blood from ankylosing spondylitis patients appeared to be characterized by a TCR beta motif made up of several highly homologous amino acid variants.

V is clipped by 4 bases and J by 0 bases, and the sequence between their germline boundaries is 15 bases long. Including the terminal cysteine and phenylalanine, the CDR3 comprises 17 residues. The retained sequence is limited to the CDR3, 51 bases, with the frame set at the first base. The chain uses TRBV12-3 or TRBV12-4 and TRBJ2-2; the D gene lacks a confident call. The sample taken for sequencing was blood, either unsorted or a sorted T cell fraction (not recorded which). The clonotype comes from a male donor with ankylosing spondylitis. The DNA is TGTGCCAGCAGTTCCGAAGGGTATAGTTCGAACACCGGGGAGCTGTTTTTT. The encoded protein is CASSSEGYSSNTGELFF.